This T cell receptor beta chain was sequenced in a study of T cell responses to AZD1222 COVID-19 vaccine. Overall study findings and caveats: Donors in the cohort were predominantly white British and more often female, and clonal diversity was possibly underestimated.

Assay used: immunoSEQ multiplex PCR; TCRdb lists only in-frame clones, some missing. The data hold approximately 140,000 clones, with roughly 90% observed a single time. Notes on this clone: What it recognizes is unknown.

Sequences were derived from peripheral blood, sampled on day 0 of AZD1222 vaccination. The sequence was obtained from an adult in good health.

Here the CDR3 DNA reads TGCGCCAGCAGCCGTAACCCCCGGAGAGCGGGCGACACAGATACGCAGTATTTT. It codes for CASSRNPRRAGDTDTQYF. The chain recombines TRBV4-3 with TRBJ2-3; D might be TRBD2 (6 bases). V lost 4 bases and J lost 2, with 22 bases in between. Looked up from germline, CDR1 is LGHNA and CDR2 is YSLEER. The CDR3 length is 18 residues.